These T cell receptor beta chains were read from a single sample in a study of control samples from healthy donors and cancer patients. Assay: immunoSEQ multiplex PCR; the TCRdb copy retains only in-frame clones and omits some. The sample has roughly 120,000 clones; around 87% are singletons. Sequencing was carried out using blood. The receptors stem from a man aged 25-45 years in good health. Both conserved end residues are part of each CDR3. D genes are given only for firm matches. Rows give clone size only sometimes, using once, few, many, or a class for an expanded clone.

TRBD1	.	TRBV11-2	TRBJ1-1	CASSVYRGNTEAFF	TGTGCCAGCAGCGTATACAGGGGAAACACTGAAGCTTTCTTT
TRBD2	.	TRBV5-1	TRBJ2-1	CASSGLRRRGGVDEQFF	TGCGCCAGCAGCGGACTTAGGCGGCGGGGGGGCGTAGATGAGCAGTTCTTC
.	.	TRBV30	TRBJ1-5	CAWSVLSVNQPQHF	TGTGCCTGGAGTGTACTGTCTGTTAATCAGCCCCAGCATTTT
.	.	TRBV30	TRBJ1-6	CACGQVSGSPLHF	TGTGCCTGCGGGCAGGTATCAGGTTCACCCCTCCACTTT
.	.	TRBV5-1	TRBJ2-5	CASSLRGDGETQYF	TGCGCCAGCAGCTTGAGAGGGGACGGGGAGACCCAGTACTTC
.	few	TRBV19	TRBJ2-6	CASHTFGANVLTF	TGTGCCAGTCACACATTCGGGGCCAACGTCCTGACTTTC
.	.	TRBV12-3/TRBV12-4	TRBJ1-3	CASSAERGNTIYF	TGTGCCAGCAGCGCGGAGAGAGGAAACACCATATATTTT
.	few	TRBV6-1	TRBJ1-6	CASSELVASPLHF	TGTGCCAGCAGTGAACTGGTCGCCTCACCCCTCCACTTT
.	once	TRBV6-6	TRBJ2-7	CATAGLSYEQYF	TGTGCCACGGCCGGCCTCTCCTACGAGCAGTACTTC
.	.	TRBV5-1	TRBJ1-5	CASSAGTNNQPQHF	TGCGCCAGCAGTGCCGGAACTAACAATCAGCCCCAGCATTTT
.	.	TRBV9	TRBJ1-5	CASSEGFASNQPQHF	TGTGCCAGCAGCGAAGGGTTCGCCTCGAATCAGCCCCAGCATTTT
TRBD2	.	TRBV2	TRBJ2-3	CASSGLAGTDTQYF	TGTGCCAGCAGTGGACTAGCGGGCACAGATACGCAGTATTTT
.	.	TRBV6-5	TRBJ1-6	CASSYGPGNSPLHF	TGTGCCAGCAGTTACGGCCCGGGCAATTCACCCCTCCACTTT
TRBD1	.	TRBV5-1	TRBJ1-4	CASSSGQVNEKLFF	TGCGCCAGCAGTTCGGGACAGGTTAATGAAAAACTGTTTTTT
TRBD1	.	TRBV4-1	TRBJ1-1	CASSQARTGPEAFF	TGCGCCAGCAGCCAAGCCCGGACAGGTCCTGAAGCTTTCTTT
.	.	TRBV7-2	TRBJ1-2	CASSLTKGRPRNYGYTF	TGTGCCAGCAGCCTGACCAAGGGACGACCACGAAACTATGGCTACACCTTC
.	once	TRBV9	TRBJ1-1	CASSASTGLEAFF	TGTGCCAGCAGCGCCTCCACCGGACTTGAAGCTTTCTTT
.	.	TRBV18	TRBJ1-1	CASSYGGDTEAFF	TGTGCCAGCTCATACGGGGGAGACACTGAAGCTTTCTTT
TRBD1	.	TRBV5-1	TRBJ2-2	CASSLRTGNTGELFF	TGCGCCAGCAGCTTGAGGACAGGGAACACCGGGGAGCTGTTTTTT